This TCR beta chain was sequenced for a study of T cell changes during pregnancy in multiple sclerosis. Assay used: immunoSEQ multiplex PCR; TCRdb lists only in-frame clones, some missing. The data hold 65,000 to 70,000 clones, with around 90% observed a single time. Germline V gives CDR1 MNHNY, CDR2 SVGAGI (reference sequence). Trimming cost V 2 bases and J 7 bases, with 12 bases left between them. The CDR3 is made up of 14 amino acids. The sequencing here drew on peripheral blood, taken in the first trimester of pregnancy. This rearrangement joins TRBV6-6 to TRBJ2-1; D unclear. This receptor was identified in a female donor with multiple sclerosis, enrolled in a pregnancy study. CDR3 in DNA: TGTGCCAGCAGTTACAGCCTAGATTGGAATGAGCAGTTCTTC. This gives the protein CASSYSLDWNEQFF.